The present entry profiles one TCR beta chain with its context. Its antigen is unidentified. This CDR3 contains 14 residues. V gave up 3 bases and J gave up 6 bases; unmatched junction bases: 4. CDR1 and CDR2 from the germline V gene are MNHEY and SMNVEV (reference sequence). The sample is drawn from a study of cytomegalovirus exposure and HLA in healthy donors. Background on the study: Roughly 80 million unique TCRs from HLA-typed donors made up an early data release. Study outcomes and limitations: Researchers catalogued some 160 TCR beta chains as cytomegalovirus-associated.

Both 60 Vbeta primers and 13 Jbeta primers went into the PCR. Libraries were prepared by immunoSEQ multiplex PCR; TCRdb keeps only in-frame clonotypes and omits some of them. This repertoire shows about 200,000 clones, around 77% found once; its top ten account for under 3%. Sequencing was performed on PBMCs. The chain links TRBV27 to TRBJ2-1; 8 bases align to TRBD2. This TCR was sampled from a woman aged 25 to 45 in good health and CMV-seronegative. The CDR3 sequence is CASSFRREVNEQFF. Written as DNA, the CDR3 is TGTGCCAGCAGTTTCCGGCGGGAGGTCAATGAGCAGTTCTTC.